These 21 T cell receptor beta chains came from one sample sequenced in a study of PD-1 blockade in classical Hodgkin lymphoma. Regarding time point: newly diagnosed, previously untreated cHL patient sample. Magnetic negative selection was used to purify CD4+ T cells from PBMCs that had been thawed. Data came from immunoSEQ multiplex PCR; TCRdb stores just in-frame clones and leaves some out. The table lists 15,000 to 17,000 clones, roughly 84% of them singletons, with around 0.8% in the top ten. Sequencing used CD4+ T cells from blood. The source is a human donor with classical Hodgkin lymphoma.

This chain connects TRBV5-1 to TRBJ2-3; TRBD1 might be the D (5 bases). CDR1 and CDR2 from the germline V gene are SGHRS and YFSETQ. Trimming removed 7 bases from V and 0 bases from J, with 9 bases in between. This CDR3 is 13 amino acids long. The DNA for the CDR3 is TGCGCCAGCGGGCAGGGTAGCACAGATACGCAGTATTTT. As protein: CASGQGSTDTQYF.

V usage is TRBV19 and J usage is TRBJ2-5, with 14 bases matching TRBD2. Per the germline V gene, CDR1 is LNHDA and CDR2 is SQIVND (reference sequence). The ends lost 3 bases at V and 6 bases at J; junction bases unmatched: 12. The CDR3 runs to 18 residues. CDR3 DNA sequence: TGTGCCAGTAGTATCCGGGGGGACGGGACTAGCGGGAGAAAGACCCAGTACTTC. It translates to CASSIRGDGTSGRKTQYF.

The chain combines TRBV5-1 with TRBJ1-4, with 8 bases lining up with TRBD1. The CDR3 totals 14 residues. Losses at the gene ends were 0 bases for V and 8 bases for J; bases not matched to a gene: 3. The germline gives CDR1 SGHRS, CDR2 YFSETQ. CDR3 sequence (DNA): TGCGCCAGCAGCTTGGGGACAGGGAAAGAAAAACTGTTTTTT. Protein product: CASSLGTGKEKLFF.

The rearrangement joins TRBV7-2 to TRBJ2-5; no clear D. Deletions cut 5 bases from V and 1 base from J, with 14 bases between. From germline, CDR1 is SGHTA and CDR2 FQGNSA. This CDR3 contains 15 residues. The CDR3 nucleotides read TGTGCCAGCAGCCCCCACTACCGCCCCCAAGAGACCCAGTACTTC. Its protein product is CASSPHYRPQETQYF.

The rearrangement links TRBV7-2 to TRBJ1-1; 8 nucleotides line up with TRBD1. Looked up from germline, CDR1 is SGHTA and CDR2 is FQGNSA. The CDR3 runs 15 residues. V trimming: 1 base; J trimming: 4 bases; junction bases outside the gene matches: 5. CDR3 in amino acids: CASSLGPGGGTEAFF. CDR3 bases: TGTGCCAGCAGCTTAGGTCCAGGGGGCGGCACTGAAGCTTTCTTT.

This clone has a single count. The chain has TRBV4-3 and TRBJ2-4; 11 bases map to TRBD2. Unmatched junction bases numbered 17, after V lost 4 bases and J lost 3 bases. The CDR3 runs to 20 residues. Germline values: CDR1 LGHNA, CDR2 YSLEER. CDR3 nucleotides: TGCGCCAGCAGCCGGAAATTTATAGCGGGAGGGCCTGTAGGCAAAAACATTCAGTACTTC. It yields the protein CASSRKFIAGGPVGKNIQYF.

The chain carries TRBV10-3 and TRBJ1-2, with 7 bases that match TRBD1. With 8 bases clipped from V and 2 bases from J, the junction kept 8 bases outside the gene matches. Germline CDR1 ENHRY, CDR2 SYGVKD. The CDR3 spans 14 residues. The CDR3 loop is CAIRETGTNYGYTF. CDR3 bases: TGTGCCATCCGGGAGACAGGGACCAACTATGGCTACACCTTC.

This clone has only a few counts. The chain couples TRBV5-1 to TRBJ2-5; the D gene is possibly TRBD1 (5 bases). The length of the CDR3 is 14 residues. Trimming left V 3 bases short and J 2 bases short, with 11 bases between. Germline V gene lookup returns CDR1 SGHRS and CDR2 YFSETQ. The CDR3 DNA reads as TGCGCCAGCAGCTGGACCTCAGGGCAAGAGACCCAGTACTTC. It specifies CASSWTSGQETQYF.

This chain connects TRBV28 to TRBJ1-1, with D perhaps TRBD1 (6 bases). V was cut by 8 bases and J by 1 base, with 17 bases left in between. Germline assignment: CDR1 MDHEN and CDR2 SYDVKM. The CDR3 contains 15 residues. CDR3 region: CASCPGATGNTEAFF. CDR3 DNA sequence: TGTGCCAGCTGCCCGGGGGCGACCGGGAACACTGAAGCTTTCTTT.

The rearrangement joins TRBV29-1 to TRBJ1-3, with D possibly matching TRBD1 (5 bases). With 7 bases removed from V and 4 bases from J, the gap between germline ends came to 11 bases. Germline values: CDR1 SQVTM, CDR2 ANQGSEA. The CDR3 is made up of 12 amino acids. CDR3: CSARTLGNTIYF. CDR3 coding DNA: TGCAGCGCACGGACACTAGGAAACACCATATATTTT. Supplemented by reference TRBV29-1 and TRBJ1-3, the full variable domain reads SAVISQKPSRDICQRGTSLTIQCQVDSQVTMMFWYRQQPGQSLTLIATANQGSEATYESGFVIDKFPISRPNLTFSTLTVSNMSPEDSSIYLCSARTLGNTIYFGEGSWLTVV.

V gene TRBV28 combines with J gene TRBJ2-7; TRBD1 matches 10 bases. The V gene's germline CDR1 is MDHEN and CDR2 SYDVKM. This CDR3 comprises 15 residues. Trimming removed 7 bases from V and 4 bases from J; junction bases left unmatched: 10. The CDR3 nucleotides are TGTGCCAGCACCATATCCGGGACAGGGGTATACGAGCAGTACTTC. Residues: CASTISGTGVYEQYF. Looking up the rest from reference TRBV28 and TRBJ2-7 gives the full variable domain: DVKVTQSSRYLVKRTGEKVFLECVQDMDHENMFWYRQDPGLGLRLIYFSYDVKMKEKGDIPEGYSVSREKKERFSLILESASTNQTSMYLCASTISGTGVYEQYFGPGTRLTVT.

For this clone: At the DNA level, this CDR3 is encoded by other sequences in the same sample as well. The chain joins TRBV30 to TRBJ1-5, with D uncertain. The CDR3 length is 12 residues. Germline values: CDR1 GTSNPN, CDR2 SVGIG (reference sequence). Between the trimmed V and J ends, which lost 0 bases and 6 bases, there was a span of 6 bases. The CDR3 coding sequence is TGTGCCTGGAGTGTACAAGGTCAGCCCCAGCATTTT. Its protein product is CAWSVQGQPQHF.

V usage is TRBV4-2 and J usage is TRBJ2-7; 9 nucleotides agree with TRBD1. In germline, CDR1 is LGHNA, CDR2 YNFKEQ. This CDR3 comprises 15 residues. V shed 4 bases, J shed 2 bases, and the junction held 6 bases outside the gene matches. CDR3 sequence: CASSRRDRETYEQYF. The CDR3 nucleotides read TGTGCCAGCAGCCGCCGGGACAGGGAGACCTACGAGCAGTACTTC.

CDR3 in DNA: TGCAGCGCGCGCAAAGGAGACTTATTGAACACTGAAGCTTTCTTT. This gives the protein CSARKGDLLNTEAFF. This sequence joins TRBV29-1 and TRBJ1-1; D remains ambiguous. Germline V gives CDR1 SQVTM, CDR2 ANQGSEA. The CDR3 has 15 amino acids. V was shortened by 7 bases and J by 0 bases, with 18 bases between the two germline ends.

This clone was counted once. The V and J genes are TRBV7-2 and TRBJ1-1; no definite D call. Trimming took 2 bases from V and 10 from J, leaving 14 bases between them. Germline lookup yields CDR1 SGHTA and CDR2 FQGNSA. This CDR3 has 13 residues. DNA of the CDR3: TGTGCCAGCAGCTTAAGTAGCTCTTGGGGAGCTTTCTTT. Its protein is CASSLSSSWGAFF. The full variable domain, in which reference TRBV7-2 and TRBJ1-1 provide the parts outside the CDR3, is GAGVSQSPSNKVTEKGKDVELRCDPISGHTALYWYRQSLGQGLEFLIYFQGNSAPDKSGLPSDRFSAERTGGSVSTLTIQRTQQEDSAVYLCASSLSSSWGAFFGQGTRLTVV.

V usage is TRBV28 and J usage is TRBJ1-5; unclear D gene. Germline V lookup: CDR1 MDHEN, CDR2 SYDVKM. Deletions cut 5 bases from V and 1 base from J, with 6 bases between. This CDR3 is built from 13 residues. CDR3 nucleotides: TGTGCCAGCAGTCCTCTCAGCAATCAGCCCCAGCATTTT. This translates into CASSPLSNQPQHF.

The CDR3 DNA is TGTGCCACCCGGGGCCGGGCCGAACAGTACTTC. This gives the protein CATRGRAEQYF. V is TRBV28 and J is TRBJ2-7, with D possibly called TRBD1 or TRBD2 (5 bases each). Germline V lookup: CDR1 MDHEN, CDR2 SYDVKM. The CDR3 runs 11 residues. Trimming took 10 bases from V and 10 from J, leaving 17 bases between them.

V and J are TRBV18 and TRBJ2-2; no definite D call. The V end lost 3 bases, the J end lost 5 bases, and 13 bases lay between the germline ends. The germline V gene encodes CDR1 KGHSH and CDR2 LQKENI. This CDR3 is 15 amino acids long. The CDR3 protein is CASSPGRARTGELFF. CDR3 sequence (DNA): TGTGCCAGCTCACCGGGTCGCGCAAGAACCGGGGAGCTGTTTTTT. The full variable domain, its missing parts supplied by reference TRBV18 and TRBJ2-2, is NAGVMQNPRHLVRRRGQEARLRCSPMKGHSHVYWYRQLPEEGLKFMVYLQKENIIDESGMPKERFSAEFPKEGPSILRIQQVVRGDSAAYFCASSPGRARTGELFFGEGSRLTVL.

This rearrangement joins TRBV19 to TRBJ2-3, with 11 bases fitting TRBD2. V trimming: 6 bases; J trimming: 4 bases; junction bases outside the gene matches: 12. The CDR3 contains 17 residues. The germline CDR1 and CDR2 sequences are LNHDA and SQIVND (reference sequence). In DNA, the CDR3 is TGTGCCAGTAGGCAACTAGCGGGAGCGACCTCCGCAGATACGCAGTATTTT. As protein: CASRQLAGATSADTQYF.

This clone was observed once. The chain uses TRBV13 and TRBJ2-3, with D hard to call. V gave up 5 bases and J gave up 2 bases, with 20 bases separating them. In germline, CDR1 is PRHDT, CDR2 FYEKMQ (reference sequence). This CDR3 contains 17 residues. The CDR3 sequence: CASSRYLRVAVTDTQYF. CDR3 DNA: TGTGCCAGCAGCCGATACCTCCGAGTCGCCGTCACAGATACGCAGTATTTT.

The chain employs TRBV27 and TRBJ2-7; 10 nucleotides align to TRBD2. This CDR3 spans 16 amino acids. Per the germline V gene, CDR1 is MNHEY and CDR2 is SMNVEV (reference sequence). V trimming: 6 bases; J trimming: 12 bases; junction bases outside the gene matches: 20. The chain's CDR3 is CASSRRTGTSAPEWYF. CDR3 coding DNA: TGTGCCAGCAGCCGACGGACCGGGACTAGCGCGCCCGAGTGGTACTTC.